Here is one T cell receptor beta chain with its context. What it binds is not known. The CDR3 extends over 16 amino acids. With V trimmed by 7 bases and J by 3 bases, 12 bases remained unmatched. CDR1 is MNHEY, CDR2 SMNVEV, per germline (reference sequence). The data belong to a study of T-cell reconstitution after alpha-beta-depleted transplantation in children. TCRbeta library preparation incorporated unique molecular identifiers. MiXCR, run by TCRdb on the PCR reads, gives a single entry per CDR3 protein. In the table there are fewer than 400,000 distinct CDR3 sequences, around 25% of which are singletons. Points from the study as a whole: After one year, T-cell counts and TCRbeta diversity mostly came from new T cells. At around two months after transplant, the alpha-beta T cells were reportedly derived from several hundred expanded clones that came from non-depleted graft cells. After transplant, high TCRbeta diversity at day 60 in some patients arose from surviving recipient T cells and thymic progenitors.

V is TRBV27 and J is TRBJ2-1, with 7 bases aligning to TRBD1. The material was PBMCs, mostly from graft donor cells, obtained 180 days after TCRalphabeta/CD19-depleted stem cell transplant. This receptor was identified in a male patient between 5 and 17 years old who had a stem cell transplant for acute lymphoblastic leukemia, so the T cells may come from the graft donor. The CDR3: CASTKGTASVYNEQFF. Here the CDR3 DNA reads TGTGCCAGCACCAAAGGGACAGCGAGCGTCTACAATGAGCAGTTCTTC.